What follows are 2 T cell receptor beta chains derived from one specimen sequenced in a study of blood T cell repertoires in COVID-19. Sequenced by immunoSEQ multiplex PCR; TCRdb stores in-frame clones only, minus some. The data hold about 220,000 clones, with about 87% observed a single time. The sequenced sample consisted of PBMCs or T cells enriched from blood (not recorded which). Receptors originate from a woman in her 30s who had recovered from COVID-19.

This clone was observed a handful of times. The same CDR3 also results from other DNA sequences found in this sample. The gene calls are TRBV12-3 or TRBV12-4 and TRBJ1-1; D is unclear. V lost 3 bases to trimming and J lost 3 bases, with 8 bases between them. This CDR3 spans 13 amino acids. The DNA for the CDR3 is TGTGCCAGCAGTTTCGGGGAGGACACTGAAGCTTTCTTT. This codes for CASSFGEDTEAFF.

This chain joins TRBV18 and TRBJ1-1; D not certain. Germline CDR1 is KGHSH and CDR2 is LQKENI. This CDR3 contains 14 residues. The germline V and J ends were trimmed by 6 bases and 8 bases, with 19 bases remaining between them. The CDR3 loop reads CASSPSDSFPEAFF. The CDR3 nucleotides are TGTGCCAGCTCCCCATCGGACTCCTTCCCCGAAGCTTTCTTT. Full variable domain (missing parts from reference TRBV18 and TRBJ1-1): NAGVMQNPRHLVRRRGQEARLRCSPMKGHSHVYWYRQLPEEGLKFMVYLQKENIIDESGMPKERFSAEFPKEGPSILRIQQVVRGDSAAYFCASSPSDSFPEAFFGQGTRLTVV.